Below are 18 T cell receptor beta chains sequenced from a single sample in a study of blood T cell repertoires in COVID-19. Sequencing used immunoSEQ multiplex PCR; TCRdb keeps in-frame clones, though not all of them. The sample contains around 170,000 clones, 88% of which appear only once. Sample: peripheral blood. These receptors originate from a man aged 55 to 69 with acute or convalescent COVID-19.

The J gene is TRBJ1-3, the V gene TRBV19; weak D call: TRBD1 (6 bases). Germline CDR1 LNHDA, CDR2 SQIVND (reference sequence). V was trimmed by 3 bases and J by 2 bases, leaving 14 bases between them. The CDR3 is 16 residues long. DNA of the CDR3: TGTGCCAGTAGTATCGGGAGGGGGAGTGCTGGAAACACCATATATTTT. This sequence encodes CASSIGRGSAGNTIYF.

V is TRBV5-5 and J is TRBJ1-3; D is possibly TRBD1 (5 bases). The V gene lost 4 bases and the J gene lost 5 bases, with 19 bases spanning the gap. The CDR3 is made up of 16 amino acids. Germline-derived CDR1 and CDR2 are SGHKS and YYEKEE (reference sequence). The CDR3 DNA follows: TGTGCCAGCAGCCGTGATGAGACGGGGGTGAGAAACACCATATATTTT. Protein product: CASSRDETGVRNTIYF.

This clone was observed once. CDR3 DNA: TGTGCCAGCTCACCAGGACAGGGGGCATTTTCACCCCTCCACTTT. Translating gives CASSPGQGAFSPLHF. This sequence joins TRBV18 and TRBJ1-6; 11 bases map to TRBD1. CDR1 and CDR2 (germline): KGHSH, LQKENI. This CDR3 spans 15 amino acids. The trim removed 2 bases at V and 9 bases at J, leaving 3 bases unmatched.

The V gene is TRBV4-2, the J gene TRBJ1-4; unclear D gene. V dropped 0 bases and J dropped 0 bases, with 5 bases sitting between them. The germline V gene encodes CDR1 LGHNA and CDR2 YNFKEQ. This CDR3 contains 15 residues. The CDR3 reads CASSQDPATNEKLFF. The CDR3 nucleotides read TGTGCCAGCAGCCAAGACCCCGCAACTAATGAAAAACTGTTTTTT.

This clone was found many times. The V call is TRBV29-1, the J call TRBJ1-2, with D unclear. The ends were cut back, 4 bases at V and 1 base at J, with 7 bases in the middle. Per germline, CDR1 SQVTM and CDR2 ANQGSEA. This CDR3 is built from 12 residues. The CDR3 region is CSVVVVNYGYTF. DNA for the CDR3: TGCAGCGTTGTGGTAGTTAACTATGGCTACACCTTC.

The V and J genes are TRBV25-1 and TRBJ1-1; D call uncertain. The CDR3 consists of 14 residues. V lost 3 bases and J lost 1, with 9 bases in between. In germline, CDR1 is MGHDK, CDR2 SYGVNS. The CDR3 reads CASSDSSENTEAFF. For the CDR3, the DNA is TGTGCCAGCAGTGATTCCTCAGAGAACACTGAAGCTTTCTTT.

The chain employs TRBV5-1 and TRBJ1-1; 8 nucleotides line up with TRBD1. CDR1 is SGHRS and CDR2 is YFSETQ in the germline V gene. The CDR3 runs 14 residues. The V segment lost 3 bases and the J segment 4 bases; nucleotides outside the gene matches: 5. The CDR3, as DNA: TGCGCCAGCAGCTCCCAGGGGGCCCGCACTGAAGCTTTCTTT. Protein: CASSSQGARTEAFF.

This chain's CDR3 is CASSLEPGQGYEQYF. The CDR3, as DNA: TGCGCCAGCAGCTTGGAACCGGGACAGGGCTACGAGCAGTACTTC. The chain combines TRBV5-1 with TRBJ2-7; 9 positions agree with TRBD1. The germline V gene encodes CDR1 SGHRS and CDR2 YFSETQ. Germline trimming cut 0 bases from V and 3 bases from J; bases unmatched to any gene: 4. This CDR3 is built from 15 residues.

This CDR3 reads CASSSPTSRLNYGYTF. CDR3 DNA: TGTGCCAGCAGTTCTCCGACATCCCGCTTGAACTATGGCTACACCTTC. The V call is TRBV6-6, the J call TRBJ1-2, with D unresolved. The CDR3 loop spans 16 amino acids. The V gene lost 4 bases and the J gene lost 2 bases, with 17 bases spanning the gap. Per the germline V gene, CDR1 is MNHNY and CDR2 is SVGAGI (reference sequence).

The genes are TRBV6-6 and TRBJ1-1, with TRBD1 identical over 7 bases. CDR3 size: 14 residues. J gave up 7 bases and V 4 bases, and 9 bases lay outside the gene matches. CDR1 is MNHNY and CDR2 is SVGAGI in the germline V gene (reference sequence). The CDR3 nucleotides read TGTGCCAGCAGTTTCGAAGACAGGGTTAATGAAGCTTTCTTT. Amino acids: CASSFEDRVNEAFF.

V is TRBV18 and J is TRBJ1-5, with D hard to call. There are 14 residues in the CDR3. The V end lost 2 bases, the J end lost 9 bases, and 14 bases lay between the germline ends. Germline lookup yields CDR1 KGHSH and CDR2 LQKENI. DNA of the CDR3: TGTGCCAGCTCACCAGAGGTCCTCTCCGGGCCCCAGCATTTT. This translates into CASSPEVLSGPQHF.

CDR3 sequence reads: CASSVGLAGEQYF. The CDR3 nucleotides are TGTGCCAGCAGTGTGGGACTAGCTGGGGAGCAGTACTTC. This chain uses TRBV27 with TRBJ2-7; 9 bases are shared with TRBD2. The CDR3 covers 13 residues. The trim removed 5 bases at V and 7 bases at J, leaving 6 bases unmatched. Germline-derived CDR1 and CDR2 are MNHEY and SMNVEV (reference sequence).

This clone was counted a single time. In nucleotides, the CDR3 is TGTGCCAGCAGCTTGGTCGGAGCTAGCACAGATACGCAGTATTTT. Protein product: CASSLVGASTDTQYF. The chain links TRBV5-5 to TRBJ2-3; D remains ambiguous. V lost 0 bases, J lost 0 bases, and 8 bases lay in between. The CDR3 is 15 amino acids. Germline CDR1 reads SGHKS; CDR2 reads YYEKEE (reference sequence).

The V call is TRBV11-2, the J call TRBJ2-7; TRBD1 might be the D (6 bases). Germline CDR1 SGHAT, CDR2 FQNNGV. V lost 8 bases, J lost 2 bases, and 22 bases lay in between. The CDR3 totals 16 residues. The CDR3, as DNA: TGTGCCAGCGGCTCACTCACCTACAGGGAAGCCTACGAGCAGTACGTC. Protein sequence: CASGSLTYREAYEQYV.

The V and J genes are TRBV18 and TRBJ2-5, with a possible D match to TRBD1 (6 bases). The CDR3 sequence is 15 residues long. CDR1 is KGHSH, CDR2 LQKENI, per germline. V was shortened by 3 bases and J by 2 bases, with 13 bases between the two germline ends. The CDR3 DNA reads as TGTGCCAGCTCACCGACAGGAGAAACTCAAGAGACCCAGTACTTC. Amino acid sequence: CASSPTGETQETQYF. The full variable domain, in which reference TRBV18 and TRBJ2-5 provide the parts outside the CDR3, is NAGVMQNPRHLVRRRGQEARLRCSPMKGHSHVYWYRQLPEEGLKFMVYLQKENIIDESGMPKERFSAEFPKEGPSILRIQQVVRGDSAAYFCASSPTGETQETQYFGPGTRLLVL.

This chain uses TRBV9 with TRBJ2-2, with D possibly being TRBD2 (5 bases). CDR1 and CDR2 (germline): SGDLS, YYNGEE. The CDR3 is 13 amino acids. V was clipped by 2 bases and J by 4 bases, with 6 bases between them. In nucleotides, the CDR3 is TGTGCCAGCAGCGTGCGGGTCACCGGGGAGCTGTTTTTT. Its translation: CASSVRVTGELFF. The whole variable domain, remainder taken from reference TRBV9 and TRBJ2-2, is DSGVTQTPKHLITATGQRVTLRCSPRSGDLSVYWYQQSLDQGLQFLIQYYNGEERAKGNILERFSAQQFPDLHSELNLSSLELGDSALYFCASSVRVTGELFFGEGSRLTVL.

The chain is built from TRBV9 and TRBJ1-1; no firm D call. V lost 0 bases, J lost 1 base, and 13 bases lay in between. Per the germline V gene, CDR1 is SGDLS and CDR2 is YYNGEE. The length of the CDR3 is 16 residues. For the CDR3, the DNA is TGTGCCAGCAGCGTAGACCCGAGGGAGGGGAACACTGAAGCTTTCTTT. Its translation is CASSVDPREGNTEAFF.

In this sample, this clone turned up once. This chain links TRBV6-6 with TRBJ2-7; 7 bases fit TRBD2. The V and J ends lost 5 bases and 4 bases, in that order; junction bases with no gene match: 17. CDR1 and CDR2 (germline): MNHNY, SVGAGI (reference sequence). This CDR3 contains 17 residues. CDR3 loop: CASSPETLAGVIYEQYF. The CDR3, as DNA: TGTGCCAGCAGTCCTGAGACCCTTGCGGGAGTTATTTACGAGCAGTACTTC.